This TCR beta chain was obtained from a study of identical twins. General study findings and limits: The study reached conclusions through statistical analysis that was cross-sectional, not following the same donors.

TCRdb independently ran MiXCR on the 5' RACE reads; one entry per CDR3 protein. The sample comprises more than 1.5 million distinct CDR3 sequences, roughly a third of which are singletons, and about 0.27% rests with the top ten. Points on this clonotype: The antigen is undetermined.

CDR1 is SGHVS and CDR2 is FNYEAQ in the germline V gene. V lost 5 bases, J lost 8 bases, and 17 bases lay in between. The CDR3 has 14 amino acids. Healthy Caucasian individuals made up all the donors. The clonotype originates from a newborn girl in good health. This sequence joins TRBV7-6 and TRBJ2-3; possible D gene TRBD2, 6 bases. Sequenced material: cord blood. DNA of the CDR3: TGTGCCAGCAGCGCAAACCACGGGGGAGGTACGCAGTATTTT. Protein product: CASSANHGGGTQYF.